This T cell receptor beta chain derives from a study of T cell responses to AZD1222 COVID-19 vaccine. About this clone itself: Its target is unknown.

Broader study findings: The peak T cell response came first, and repertoires were sampled only after it.

Libraries were prepared by immunoSEQ multiplex PCR; TCRdb keeps only in-frame clonotypes and omits some of them. The repertoire includes 150,000 to 250,000 clones, roughly nine tenths of them detected once, and approximately 3.7% sits in the top ten. V was clipped by 1 base and J by 4 bases, with 16 bases between them. The CDR3 runs to 16 residues. Germline values: CDR1 LGHDT, CDR2 YNNKEL (reference sequence). The source was peripheral blood, collected 28 days after the second AZD1222 dose. This receptor was taken from an adult who received the AZD1222 COVID-19 vaccine. The chain recombines TRBV3-1 (or the pseudogene TRBV3-2) with TRBJ1-2, with D uncertain. CDR3 DNA sequence: TGTGCCAGCAGCCAAGGTATCGCCCCCCGGCCCTATGGCTACACCTTC. It specifies CASSQGIAPRPYGYTF.